This T cell receptor (beta chain) derives from a study of T cells expressing NK-cell markers. Turning to the study itself: Seven of the eight sequenced donors were classified as HCMV-seropositive, and one was classified as seronegative.

UMIs were included in TCR beta cDNA generated by 5'RACE template switching. Each CDR3 protein gets one entry in TCRdb, which reprocessed the 5' RACE reads and gives no DNA. The sample includes roughly 430,000 distinct CDR3 sequences. Concerning this clonotype: Its antigen is undetermined.

Study-level findings and limits: Among CD8+ T cells from more than five donors, dominant NKG2C+ clonotypes accounted for about 1.0-7.0%. The CD3+CD56-NKG2C+ fraction was also led by these clonotypes in a handful of donors.

Input material: blood T cells: a sorted CD56 or NKG2C T cell subset, CD4+ or CD8+ T cells, or bulk PBMC T cells (not recorded which). The sequence was obtained from a woman between 18 and 70 years old in good health.

The CDR3 loop is CSAYRDRGQGDTQYF. The rearrangement links TRBV29-1 to TRBJ2-3; TCRdb selects TRBD1, and the lack of DNA leaves this call unchecked. The CDR3 loop spans 15 amino acids. CDR1 and CDR2 from the germline V gene are SQVTM and ANQGSEA.